Here is one T cell receptor beta chain with its context. Other DNA sequences from this sample encode an identical CDR3 as well. This sample is drawn from a study of blood T cell repertoires in COVID-19. Assay used: immunoSEQ multiplex PCR; TCRdb lists only in-frame clones, some missing. The table has about 400,000 clones, roughly 87% seen once. CDR1 is SGHNT, CDR2 YYREEE, per germline (reference sequence). The CDR3 has 15 residues. With 5 bases removed from V and 0 bases from J, the gap between germline ends came to 12 bases. The rearrangement links TRBV5-4 to TRBJ2-1; possibly TRBD2 for D (6 bases). The specimen sequenced was PBMCs or T cells enriched from blood (not recorded which). This receptor was obtained from a woman between 18 and 30 years old with acute COVID-19. CDR3 sequence (DNA): TGTGCCAGCAGTTGGGACTCCAGCTCCTACAATGAGCAGTTCTTC. Protein product: CASSWDSSSYNEQFF.